The next 28 T cell receptor beta chains were all read from a single sample in a study of T cells in Graves' hyperthyroidism and ophthalmopathy. Amplified regions were TCR beta CDR3 sequences from RNA transcripts. During a first-round RT-PCR of the TCR CDR3, the HTBI primer set was used. TCRdb recomputed calls from the multiplex PCR reads with MiXCR, one row per CDR3 protein. The top ten clones hold approximately 54% of a sample with 300,000 to 350,000 distinct CDR3 sequences, 15% to 20% of them seen once. The sequencing input was blood. The receptors were gathered from a woman aged 50 to 60 with Graves' hyperthyroidism.

This clonotype showed up many times. The genes are TRBV27 and TRBJ1-1; tentatively, D is TRBD1 (5 bases). Trimming pared 8 bases from V and 2 bases from J, leaving 18 bases between. The CDR3 has 15 residues. The germline V gene has CDR1 MNHEY and CDR2 SMNVEV (reference sequence). DNA of the CDR3: TGTGCCAGCGGCCCAGGGTGGGGAGCCAACACTGAAGCTTTCTTT. This codes for CASGPGWGANTEAFF.

At least ten counts were recorded for this clonotype. The V call is TRBV28, the J call TRBJ2-1; 8 nucleotides match TRBD1. This CDR3 is built from 14 residues. Germline CDR1 is MDHEN and CDR2 is SYDVKM. V gave up 3 bases and J gave up 6 bases; unmatched junction bases: 4. The CDR3 loop reads CASSLAGGRNEQFF. In nucleotides, the CDR3 is TGTGCCAGCAGTTTGGCAGGGGGCCGCAATGAGCAGTTCTTC. Based on the CDR3 plus reference TRBV28 and TRBJ2-1, the full variable domain is DVKVTQSSRYLVKRTGEKVFLECVQDMDHENMFWYRQDPGLGLRLIYFSYDVKMKEKGDIPEGYSVSREKKERFSLILESASTNQTSMYLCASSLAGGRNEQFFGPGTRLTVL.

The chain recombines TRBV19 with TRBJ1-2; D unresolved. Between the trimmed V and J ends, which lost 6 bases and 5 bases, there was a span of 13 bases. Germline loops: CDR1 LNHDA, CDR2 SQIVND (reference sequence). This CDR3 spans 13 amino acids. The CDR3 sequence: CASRPNSGYGYTF. CDR3 coding DNA: TGTGCCAGTAGGCCCAACTCGGGATATGGCTACACCTTC.

This clonotype showed up many times. V is TRBV6-1 and J is TRBJ2-1; unclear D gene. The CDR3 sequence is 14 residues long. The V and J ends lost 6 bases and 3 bases respectively, with 12 bases between them. The germline CDR1 and CDR2 sequences are MNHNS and SASEGT. CDR3 DNA sequence: TGTGCCAGCAGCTCCCAAATCAACTACAATGAGCAGTTCTTC. Translated, it gives CASSSQINYNEQFF.

The chain is built from TRBV7-9 and TRBJ2-7; D not resolved. Trimming took 5 bases from V and 3 from J, leaving 14 bases between them. The CDR3 loop spans 14 amino acids. CDR1 is SEHNR, CDR2 FQNEAQ, per germline (reference sequence). CDR3 residues: CASSRSTPLYEQYF. CDR3 DNA sequence: TGTGCCAGCAGCCGATCCACCCCTCTCTACGAGCAGTACTTC.

The J gene is TRBJ2-1, the V gene TRBV28; D is perhaps TRBD1 (6 bases). Germline values: CDR1 MDHEN, CDR2 SYDVKM. The V and J ends lost 4 bases and 0 bases respectively, with 10 bases between them. This CDR3 contains 15 residues. The CDR3 sequence is CASSWDISSYNEQFF. The CDR3 bases are TGTGCCAGCAGTTGGGACATCAGCTCCTACAATGAGCAGTTCTTC.

This clonotype was detected a few times. This sequence joins TRBV5-6 and TRBJ1-5; 9 bases fit TRBD1. Trimming at V came to 4 bases and at J to 6 bases, leaving 5 bases not matched to a gene. Germline-derived CDR1 and CDR2 are SGHDT and YYEEEE. This CDR3 spans 14 amino acids. The CDR3: CASSDTGGGQPQHF. CDR3 sequence (DNA): TGTGCCAGCAGCGACACAGGGGGCGGTCAGCCCCAGCATTTT. Based on the CDR3 plus reference TRBV5-6 and TRBJ1-5, the full variable domain is DAGVTQSPTHLIKTRGQQVTLRCSPKSGHDTVSWYQQALGQGPQFIFQYYEEEERQRGNFPDRFSGHQFPNYSSELNVNALLLGDSALYLCASSDTGGGQPQHFGDGTRLSIL.

This clonotype came up many times. The chain joins TRBV30 to TRBJ1-6; D uncertain. Trimming stripped 0 bases from V and 7 bases from J, with 10 bases between. The CDR3 length is 14 residues. From germline, CDR1 is GTSNPN and CDR2 SVGIG (reference sequence). The CDR3 loop reads CAWSVRDKNSPLHF. As DNA, the CDR3 is TGTGCCTGGAGTGTACGGGATAAAAATTCACCCCTCCACTTT. Variable domain in full (rest from reference TRBV30 and TRBJ1-6): SQTIHQWPATLVQPVGSPLSLECTVEGTSNPNLYWYRQAAGRGLQLLFYSVGIGQISSEVPQNLSASRPQDRQFILSSKKLLLSDSGFYLCAWSVRDKNSPLHFGNGTRLTVT.

Ten or more counts support this clonotype. V gene TRBV28 combines with J gene TRBJ2-5; 15 nucleotides align to TRBD2. The CDR3 loop spans 15 amino acids. Germline CDR1 MDHEN, CDR2 SYDVKM. Trimming took 6 bases from V and 5 from J; bases not matched to a gene: 4. The CDR3 region has the DNA TGTGCCAGCAGCGGACTAGCGGGAGGGTGGGAGACCCAGTACTTC. It is translated as CASSGLAGGWETQYF.

This clonotype turned up a few times. The rearrangement links TRBV5-1 to TRBJ2-1; D gene uncertain. The CDR3 covers 14 residues. Trimming left V 2 bases short and J 7 bases short, with 13 bases between. Looked up from germline, CDR1 is SGHRS and CDR2 is YFSETQ. The CDR3 is CASSFTSLRNEQFF. CDR3 coding DNA: TGCGCCAGCAGCTTCACGTCTCTGAGGAATGAGCAGTTCTTC.

This clonotype turned up a few times. This chain connects TRBV7-9 to TRBJ1-4; maybe TRBD1 (5 bases). V was shortened by 5 bases and J by 5 bases, with 12 bases between the two germline ends. The CDR3 is 14 amino acids. The germline V gene has CDR1 SEHNR and CDR2 FQNEAQ (reference sequence). The CDR3 DNA reads as TGTGCCAGCAGCCGAACGGGGGGAAATGAAAAACTGTTTTTT. Residues: CASSRTGGNEKLFF.

Only a few counts were recorded for this clonotype. This chain joins TRBV14 and TRBJ2-1; D is uncertain. Trimming removed 5 bases at V and 10 bases at J, with 12 bases between. Germline CDR1 SGHDN, CDR2 FVKESK. The CDR3 spans 12 residues. CDR3 coding DNA: TGTGCCAGCAGCTTAGGTCACTGGGAGCAGTTCTTC. This translates into CASSLGHWEQFF.

A word on this clonotype: The conserved phenylalanine or tryptophan is not found at the CDR3 terminus, so this likely reflects a read error. The chain carries TRBV12-3 or TRBV12-4 and TRBJ2-5; 7 bases agree with TRBD2. The CDR3 consists of 16 residues. The V and J ends lost 6 bases and 1 base, in that order; junction bases with no gene match: 11. In DNA, the CDR3 is TGTGCCAGCAGCCCCTGGGGGGGAATGTCCCAAGAGACCCAGTACCTC. Its protein product is CASSPWGGMSQETQYL.

V usage is TRBV20-1 and J usage is TRBJ2-7, with D uncertain. The germline V and J ends were trimmed by 4 bases and 4 bases, with 5 bases remaining between them. Per germline, CDR1 DFQATT and CDR2 SNEGSKA (reference sequence). The CDR3 totals 10 residues. For the CDR3, the DNA is TGCAGTGCTACCAATTACGAGCAGTACTTC. Translated, it gives CSATNYEQYF.

This clonotype was counted at least ten times. The rearrangement uses TRBV6-1 and TRBJ2-5; 7 nucleotides agree with TRBD2. There are 15 residues in the CDR3. The V and J ends lost 6 bases and 3 bases, in that order; junction bases with no gene match: 10. Germline V gene sequence: CDR1 MNHNS, CDR2 SASEGT. The CDR3 DNA follows: TGTGCCAGCAGGGATCTAGCGGAGACTGAAGAGACCCAGTACTTC. The encoded protein is CASRDLAETEETQYF.

The chain couples TRBV18 to TRBJ1-5; D may be TRBD1 (5 bases). V dropped 4 bases and J dropped 3 bases, with 13 bases sitting between them. There are 15 residues in the CDR3. The V gene's germline CDR1 is KGHSH and CDR2 LQKENI. The CDR3 region is CASSRVRQYNQPQHF. DNA of the CDR3: TGTGCCAGCTCACGGGTACGACAGTACAATCAGCCCCAGCATTTT.

This clonotype has a handful of counts. The gene calls are TRBV30 and TRBJ1-4, with D maybe TRBD1 (5 bases). Germline values: CDR1 GTSNPN, CDR2 SVGIG (reference sequence). The CDR3 loop spans 15 amino acids. V lost 2 bases, J lost 8 bases, and 18 bases lay in between. In DNA, the CDR3 is TGTGCCTGGAGTCACCGGGGTCCCGGGACCGAAAAACTGTTTTTT. It specifies CAWSHRGPGTEKLFF.

In its sample, this clonotype was seen a few times. The V and J genes are TRBV25-1 and TRBJ2-2; D is possibly TRBD2 (5 bases). CDR3 length: 15 residues. Germline V gene data show CDR1 as MGHDK and CDR2 as SYGVNS. Trimming cost V 1 base and J 4 bases, with 10 bases left between them. CDR3 amino acids: CASSEFGVPTGELFF. CDR3 bases: TGTGCCAGCAGTGAATTCGGGGTTCCCACCGGGGAGCTGTTTTTT.

Details on this clonotype: A junction boundary mismatches the germline segment, possibly from a read error. This rearrangement joins TRBV30 to TRBJ2-4; the D call may be TRBD1 or TRBD2 (5 bases each). The germline CDR1 and CDR2 sequences are GTSNPN and SVGIG (reference sequence). The CDR3 covers 11 residues. The CDR3 reads CASGPFSAPNF. The CDR3 bases are TGTGCCTCAGGGCCCTTTAGCGCCCCGAACTTC.

A word on this clonotype: One end of the junction varies from germline; a read error may be responsible. CDR3 bases: TGTGCCAGCAGCCCAAAAATAGCGGGAGGGATCACAGATACGCTGTATTTT. It translates to CASSPKIAGGITDTLYF. This chain joins TRBV5-5 and TRBJ2-3; 11 bases fit TRBD2. The CDR3 runs to 17 residues. Germline V gene data show CDR1 as SGHKS and CDR2 as YYEKEE (reference sequence).

The chain links TRBV6-1 to TRBJ2-3; no clear D gene. The germline gives CDR1 MNHNS, CDR2 SASEGT. Trimming left V 8 bases short and J 1 base short, with 16 bases between. The CDR3 spans 15 residues. CDR3 loop: CASWDARLGTDTQYF. The DNA of the CDR3 is TGTGCCAGCTGGGATGCAAGATTGGGCACAGATACGCAGTATTTT.

The genes are TRBV29-1 and TRBJ2-1, with TRBD2 matching over 7 bases. The CDR3 runs 15 residues. The junction had 8 bases not matched to a gene; V was cut back by 0 bases and J by 6 bases. Germline CDR1 SQVTM, CDR2 ANQGSEA. The CDR3 DNA is TGCAGCGTTGAAGATCGACGCGGGGGAATCAATGAGCAGTTCTTC. Its protein product is CSVEDRRGGINEQFF.

This clonotype turned up a few times. J is TRBJ2-5 and V is TRBV20-1; D might be TRBD1 or TRBD2, each matching 6 bases. The length of the CDR3 is 14 residues. Trimming pared 6 bases from V and 5 bases from J, leaving 19 bases between. Germline V gives CDR1 DFQATT, CDR2 SNEGSKA (reference sequence). CDR3 nucleotide sequence: TGCAGTGCACTCTTCTTGAGGGGGGTGGAGACCCAGTACTTC. The encoded protein is CSALFLRGVETQYF.

This sequence joins TRBV19 and TRBJ1-5; unclear D gene. The CDR3 is made up of 15 amino acids. Trimming left V 1 base short and J 5 bases short, with 12 bases between. Germline CDR1 and CDR2: LNHDA and SQIVND (reference sequence). The chain's CDR3 is CASSIGRHPDQPQHF. CDR3 bases: TGTGCCAGTAGTATAGGCAGGCACCCCGATCAGCCCCAGCATTTT. Supplemented by reference TRBV19 and TRBJ1-5, the full variable domain reads DGGITQSPKYLFRKEGQNVTLSCEQNLNHDAMYWYRQDPGQGLRLIYYSQIVNDFQKGDIAEGYSVSREKKESFPLTVTSAQKNPTAFYLCASSIGRHPDQPQHFGDGTRLSIL.

This clonotype was picked up a small number of times. The chain carries TRBV20-1 and TRBJ2-4, with unresolved D. The germline V and J ends were trimmed by 5 bases and 0 bases, with 8 bases remaining between them. From germline, CDR1 is DFQATT and CDR2 SNEGSKA (reference sequence). CDR3 length: 13 residues. The CDR3 DNA follows: TGCAGTGCTCAAGGGCTAGCCAAAAACATTCAGTACTTC. Translation: CSAQGLAKNIQYF.

The chain carries TRBV5-1 and TRBJ2-7; D could derive from TRBD1 or TRBD2 (5 bases each). There are 17 residues in the CDR3. V was clipped by 1 base and J by 3 bases, with 20 bases between them. Germline CDR1 and CDR2: SGHRS and YFSETQ. The CDR3 nucleotides read TGCGCCAGCAGCTTGTGGGGGAGCAGCGTATCATTCTACGAGCAGTACTTC. Protein: CASSLWGSSVSFYEQYF.

The chain is built from TRBV2 and TRBJ2-1, with 7 nucleotides matching TRBD2. Losses at the gene ends were 3 bases for V and 7 bases for J; bases not matched to a gene: 6. In germline, CDR1 is SNHLY, CDR2 FYNNEI. This CDR3 contains 14 residues. The CDR3 bases are TGTGCCAGCAGTGATCCTCGGACTAGGAATGAGCAGTTCTTC. It encodes CASSDPRTRNEQFF.

The rearrangement links TRBV12-5 to TRBJ2-1; TRBD2 aligns across 13 bases. V shed 4 bases and J 6 bases; nucleotides not matched to a gene: 3. The CDR3 is 15 residues long. The germline CDR1 and CDR2 sequences are LGHNT and FRNRAP. CDR3 nucleotide sequence: TGTGCTAGTGGTTCAGGACTAGCGGGAGTCAATGAGCAGTTCTTC. It encodes CASGSGLAGVNEQFF.